These T cell receptor beta chains were read from a single sample in a study of technical replicates of blood from a handful of donors. The data were produced by immunoSEQ multiplex PCR, yet TCRdb's version contains in-frame clones alone and is incomplete. The table records approximately 92,000 clones, approximately 95% of them present only once. Sequencing used T cells isolated from PBMCs. The receptors shown here come from a human donor in good health. Each CDR3 is given with its conserved first and last residue. The D gene is left open where the match is weak. Size values are once, few and many counts, or a class for expanded clones, and some rows have none.

v_gene: TRBV15; abundance: -; d_gene: TRBD2; j_gene: TRBJ2-7; CDR3aa: CATSRPTSGGSYEQYF; CDR3nt: TGTGCCACCAGCAGACCGACTAGCGGAGGCTCCTACGAGCAGTACTTC
v_gene: TRBV19; abundance: -; d_gene: TRBD2; j_gene: TRBJ2-1; CDR3aa: CASRNQRTSGDGNEQFF; CDR3nt: TGTGCCAGTAGAAACCAACGGACTAGCGGGGACGGCAATGAGCAGTTCTTC
v_gene: TRBV5-1; abundance: -; d_gene: -; j_gene: TRBJ2-1; CDR3aa: CASSSLNADSYNEQFF; CDR3nt: TGCGCCAGCAGCAGCCTGAATGCGGATTCCTACAATGAGCAGTTCTTC
v_gene: TRBV18; abundance: -; d_gene: TRBD2; j_gene: TRBJ2-1; CDR3aa: CASSQTGTSGPSSYNEQFF; CDR3nt: TGTGCCAGCTCCCAGACCGGGACTAGCGGGCCGAGCTCCTACAATGAGCAGTTCTTC
v_gene: TRBV30; abundance: once; d_gene: -; j_gene: TRBJ1-6; CDR3aa: CAYRDTPNRANSPLHF; CDR3nt: TGTGCCTACCGGGACACTCCTAACCGGGCCAATTCACCCCTCCACTTT
v_gene: TRBV21-1; abundance: -; d_gene: -; j_gene: TRBJ2-1; CDR3aa: CASSKGTSGRAGDNEQFF; CDR3nt: TGTGCCAGCAGCAAAGGGACTAGCGGGAGGGCGGGGGACAATGAGCAGTTCTTC
v_gene: TRBV11-3; abundance: -; d_gene: TRBD1; j_gene: TRBJ1-1; CDR3aa: CASSGQGFDTEAFF; CDR3nt: TGTGCCAGCAGCGGACAGGGATTTGACACTGAAGCTTTCTTT
v_gene: TRBV25-1; abundance: -; d_gene: -; j_gene: TRBJ1-2; CDR3aa: CASSWSYGYTF; CDR3nt: TGTGCCAGCAGTTGGAGTTATGGCTACACCTTC
v_gene: TRBV5-5; abundance: -; d_gene: TRBD2; j_gene: TRBJ2-7; CDR3aa: CASSGTSGSYEQYF; CDR3nt: TGTGCCAGCAGCGGGACTAGCGGGAGTTACGAGCAGTACTTC
v_gene: TRBV18; abundance: once; d_gene: -; j_gene: TRBJ2-7; CDR3aa: CASSPRRRSSSYEQYF; CDR3nt: TGTGCCAGCTCACCACGGAGGAGATCTTCCTCCTACGAGCAGTACTTC
v_gene: TRBV9; abundance: few; d_gene: TRBD1; j_gene: TRBJ1-1; CDR3aa: CASSTMTGLNTEAFF; CDR3nt: TGTGCCAGCAGCACCATGACAGGGTTGAACACTGAAGCTTTCTTT
v_gene: TRBV10-3; abundance: -; d_gene: -; j_gene: TRBJ2-5; CDR3aa: CAISEGQQETQYF; CDR3nt: TGTGCCATCAGTGAGGGACAGCAAGAGACCCAGTACTTC
v_gene: TRBV28; abundance: -; d_gene: -; j_gene: TRBJ1-1; CDR3aa: CASSTQGRDTEAFF; CDR3nt: TGTGCCAGCAGTACTCAGGGGAGGGACACTGAAGCTTTCTTT